Listed below are T cell receptor beta chains from one sample, sequenced in a study of blood T cell repertoires in COVID-19. Some clones are missing from TCRdb's copy, which holds only in-frame ones; the method was immunoSEQ multiplex PCR. The data contain some 260,000 clones, about 86% of them seen just once; the ten biggest clones take up around 3.9%. The sample comprised PBMCs or T cells enriched from blood (not recorded which). These receptors were collected from a man aged 25-45 years with acute COVID-19. Both conserved end residues are part of each CDR3. A D gene is named only where the DNA matches it firmly. Expanded clones get a size class; other rows say once, few or many, or leave the size out.

CDR3	DNA	V	D	J	size
CASSPSHLVGQFF	TGTGCCAGCAGCCCGTCCCATTTAGTTGGGCAGTTCTTC	TRBV3-1/TRBV3-2	-	TRBJ2-1	-
CASSLKTGWADTQYF	TGTGCCAGCAGCCTGAAGACAGGGTGGGCAGATACGCAGTATTTT	TRBV7-8	TRBD1	TRBJ2-3	-
CACPRVSGGETQYF	TGTGCCTGCCCTCGGGTTTCAGGCGGGGAGACCCAGTACTTC	TRBV30	-	TRBJ2-5	-
CASSPLSSTDTQYF	TGTGCCAGCAGTCCCCTGTCTAGCACAGATACGCAGTATTTT	TRBV6-5	-	TRBJ2-3	-
CASSPLGQISGANVLTF	TGTGCCAGCTCACCCCTGGGACAAATCTCTGGGGCCAACGTCCTGACTTTC	TRBV18	-	TRBJ2-6	-
CASSYAGLGTGELFF	TGTGCCAGCAGCTATGCGGGACTCGGCACCGGGGAGCTGTTTTTT	TRBV7-8	-	TRBJ2-2	once
CASKGWRTGGLSGVQPQHF	TGTGCCAGTAAGGGGTGGAGGACAGGGGGATTAAGTGGTGTCCAGCCCCAGCATTTT	TRBV19	TRBD1	TRBJ1-5	-
CASSHLRRTGGLGYTF	TGTGCCAGCAGCCATCTCCGCCGGACAGGGGGATTAGGCTACACCTTC	TRBV7-9	TRBD1	TRBJ1-2	-
CASSSRGRGQAFF	TGTGCCAGCAGCTCCCGAGGGCGGGGACAAGCTTTCTTT	TRBV7-6	-	TRBJ1-1	few
CASSLTGHNQPQHF	TGCGCCAGCAGCTTGACAGGACACAATCAGCCCCAGCATTTT	TRBV5-1	-	TRBJ1-5	-
CASSSTRGGSFETQYF	TGTGCCAGCAGTTCGACTAGGGGCGGGAGTTTCGAGACCCAGTACTTC	TRBV6-5	TRBD2	TRBJ2-5	-
CASSPPFGDEKLFF	TGTGCCAGCAGTCCCCCGTTCGGGGATGAAAAACTGTTTTTT	TRBV25-1	-	TRBJ1-4	once
CASSLVGQREKLFF	TGCGCCAGCAGCTTGGTGGGACAAAGGGAAAAACTGTTTTTT	TRBV5-1	-	TRBJ1-4	-
CAWSRDRQTQNTEAFF	TGTGCCTGGAGCCGGGACAGACAAACTCAGAACACTGAAGCTTTCTTT	TRBV30	TRBD1	TRBJ1-1	-
CASSKMTGNNQPQHF	TGTGCCAGCAGTAAAATGACAGGGAACAATCAGCCCCAGCATTTT	TRBV6-5	TRBD1	TRBJ1-5	-
CASGLYRDRRTDTQYF	TGTGCCAGCGGCTTGTACCGGGACAGACGCACAGATACGCAGTATTTT	TRBV27	TRBD1	TRBJ2-3	-
CASSQVGAGDPFF	TGTGCCAGCAGCCAGGTAGGCGCGGGAGATCCCTTCTTC	TRBV3-1/TRBV3-2	TRBD2	TRBJ2-1	-
CASSRHLEDGYTF	TGTGCCAGCAGCCGACACCTGGAAGACGGCTACACCTTC	TRBV27	-	TRBJ1-2	-
CASSPLAGVPGPTGELFF	TGTGCCAGCAGCCCTCTGGCGGGAGTGCCCGGGCCCACCGGGGAGCTGTTTTTT	TRBV5-5	TRBD2	TRBJ2-2	-
CASSPAGGQEYNEQFF	TGTGCCAGCTCACCTGCGGGAGGCCAGGAATACAATGAGCAGTTCTTC	TRBV18	TRBD2	TRBJ2-1	-
CASSYGLAGYNEQFF	TGTGCTAGCAGCTACGGACTAGCGGGTTACAATGAGCAGTTCTTC	TRBV7-7	TRBD2	TRBJ2-1	-
CASSAPARGVGYTF	TGTGCCAGCAGTGCTCCCGCCAGGGGAGTAGGCTACACCTTC	TRBV25-1	-	TRBJ1-2	-